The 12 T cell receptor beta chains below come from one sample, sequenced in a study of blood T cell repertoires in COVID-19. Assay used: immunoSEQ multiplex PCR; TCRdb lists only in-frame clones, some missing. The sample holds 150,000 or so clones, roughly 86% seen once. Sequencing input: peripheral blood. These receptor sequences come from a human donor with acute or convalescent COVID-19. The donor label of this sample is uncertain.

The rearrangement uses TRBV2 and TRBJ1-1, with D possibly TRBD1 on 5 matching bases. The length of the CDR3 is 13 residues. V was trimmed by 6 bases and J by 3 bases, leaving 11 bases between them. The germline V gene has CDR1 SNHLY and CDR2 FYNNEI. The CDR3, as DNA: TGTGCCAGCAGACTTCGGGGGGACACTGAAGCTTTCTTT. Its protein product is CASRLRGDTEAFF. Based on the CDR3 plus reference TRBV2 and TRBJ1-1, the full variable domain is EPEVTQTPSHQVTQMGQEVILRCVPISNHLYFYWYRQILGQKVEFLVSFYNNEISEKSEIFDDQFSVERPDGSNFTLKIRSTKLEDSAMYFCASRLRGDTEAFFGQGTRLTVV.

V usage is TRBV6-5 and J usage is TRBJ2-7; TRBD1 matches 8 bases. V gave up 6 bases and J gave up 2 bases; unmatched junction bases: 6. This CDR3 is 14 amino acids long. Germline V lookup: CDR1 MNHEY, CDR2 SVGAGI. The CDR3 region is CASSSRDRTYEQYF. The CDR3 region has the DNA TGTGCCAGCAGCTCAAGGGACAGGACCTACGAGCAGTACTTC.

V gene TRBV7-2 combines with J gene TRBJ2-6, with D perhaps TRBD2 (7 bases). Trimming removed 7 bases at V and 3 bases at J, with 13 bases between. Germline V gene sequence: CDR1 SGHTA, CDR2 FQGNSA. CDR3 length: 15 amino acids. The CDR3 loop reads CASTPGGLGANVLTF. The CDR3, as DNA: TGTGCCAGCACCCCCGGGGGGCTTGGGGCCAACGTCCTGACTTTC.

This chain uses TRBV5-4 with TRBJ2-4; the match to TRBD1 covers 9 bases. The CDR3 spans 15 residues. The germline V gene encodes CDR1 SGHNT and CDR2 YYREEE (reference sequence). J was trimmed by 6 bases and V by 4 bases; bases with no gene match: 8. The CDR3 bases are TGTGCCAGCAGCGATCCGGGACAGGGAGGAAACATTCAGTACTTC. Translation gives CASSDPGQGGNIQYF.

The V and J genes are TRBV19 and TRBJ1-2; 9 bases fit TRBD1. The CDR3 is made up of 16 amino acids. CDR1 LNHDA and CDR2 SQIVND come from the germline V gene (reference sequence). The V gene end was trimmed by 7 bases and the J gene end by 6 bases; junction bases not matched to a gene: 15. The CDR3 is CASNGDGTGFGDGYTF. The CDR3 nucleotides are TGTGCCAGTAACGGCGACGGGACAGGGTTCGGCGATGGCTACACCTTC.

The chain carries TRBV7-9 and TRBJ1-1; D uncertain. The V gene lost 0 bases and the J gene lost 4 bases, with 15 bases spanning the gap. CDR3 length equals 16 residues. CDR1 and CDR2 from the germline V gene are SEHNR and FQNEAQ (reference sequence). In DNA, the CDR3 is TGTGCCAGCAGCTTAGCACGGATGGGCCTGGGCACTGAAGCTTTCTTT. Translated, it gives CASSLARMGLGTEAFF.

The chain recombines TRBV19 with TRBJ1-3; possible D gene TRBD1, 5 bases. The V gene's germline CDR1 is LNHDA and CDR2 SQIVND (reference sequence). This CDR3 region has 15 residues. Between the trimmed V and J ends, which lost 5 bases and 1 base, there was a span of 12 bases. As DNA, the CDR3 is TGTGCCAGTAGTCCCTTGGGGCCGTCTGGAAACACCATATATTTT. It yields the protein CASSPLGPSGNTIYF.

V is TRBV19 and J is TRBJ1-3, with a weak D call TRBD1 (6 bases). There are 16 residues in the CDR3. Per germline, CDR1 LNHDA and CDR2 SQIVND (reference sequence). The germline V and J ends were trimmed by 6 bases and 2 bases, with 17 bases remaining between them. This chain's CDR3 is CASSLIRGSTGNTIYF. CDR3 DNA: TGTGCCAGTAGCCTAATAAGGGGGAGTACTGGAAACACCATATATTTT.

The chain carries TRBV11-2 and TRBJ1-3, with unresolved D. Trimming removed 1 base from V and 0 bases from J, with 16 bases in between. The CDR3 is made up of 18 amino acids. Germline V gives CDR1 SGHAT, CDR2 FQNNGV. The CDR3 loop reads CASSLVGLGASSGNTIYF. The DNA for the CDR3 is TGTGCCAGCAGCTTAGTCGGCTTGGGAGCGAGCTCTGGAAACACCATATATTTT.

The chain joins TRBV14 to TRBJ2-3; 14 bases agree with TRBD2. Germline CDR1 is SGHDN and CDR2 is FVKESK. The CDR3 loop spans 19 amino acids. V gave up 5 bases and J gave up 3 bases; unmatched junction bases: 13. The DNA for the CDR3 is TGTGCCAGCAGCACCCGACTAGCGGGGGGGCGGTCAATTACAGATACGCAGTATTTT. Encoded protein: CASSTRLAGGRSITDTQYF. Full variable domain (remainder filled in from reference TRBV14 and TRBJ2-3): EAGVTQFPSHSVIEKGQTVTLRCDPISGHDNLYWYRRVMGKEIKFLLHFVKESKQDESGMPNNRFLAERTGGTYSTLKVQPAELEDSGVYFCASSTRLAGGRSITDTQYFGPGTRLTVL.

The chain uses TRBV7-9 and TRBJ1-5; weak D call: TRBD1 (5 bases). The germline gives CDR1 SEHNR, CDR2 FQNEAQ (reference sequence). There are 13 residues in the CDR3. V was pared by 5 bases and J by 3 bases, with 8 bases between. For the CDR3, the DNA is TGTGCCAGCAGCCTGGGGCTCAATCAGCCCCAGCATTTT. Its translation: CASSLGLNQPQHF.

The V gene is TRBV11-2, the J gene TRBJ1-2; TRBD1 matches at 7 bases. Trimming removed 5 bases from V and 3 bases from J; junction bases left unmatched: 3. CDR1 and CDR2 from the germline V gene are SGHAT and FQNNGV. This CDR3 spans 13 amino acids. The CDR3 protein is CASSQGGHYGYTF. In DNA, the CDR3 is TGTGCCAGCAGCCAAGGGGGCCACTATGGCTACACCTTC. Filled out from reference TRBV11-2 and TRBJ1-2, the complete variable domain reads EAGVAQSPRYKIIEKRQSVAFWCNPISGHATLYWYQQILGQGPKLLIQFQNNGVVDDSQLPKDRFSAERLKGVDSTLKIQPAKLEDSAVYLCASSQGGHYGYTFGSGTRLTVV.